This TCR beta chain appears in the sequencing data of a study of beta chain features in type 1 diabetes. Germline V gives CDR1 SGHTA, CDR2 FQGNSA. The CDR3 length is 15 residues. V trimming: 6 bases; J trimming: 5 bases; junction bases outside the gene matches: 3. As regards this clone: Its antigen is undetermined.

Expressed TCRB transcripts were sequenced after all isolated RNA was converted to cDNA. Sequencing of naive, central memory and regulatory T cell samples gave an average of about 3.7 million reads. Assay used: immunoSEQ multiplex PCR; TCRdb lists only in-frame clones, some missing. This sample carries under 350,000 clones, roughly 25% of them seen once, and the ten largest clones take about 0.012%. Each of the CD4+ naive, central memory, regulatory and stem cell-like memory populations was sorted via CD45RO/CCR7/CD25/CD127/CD95/CD27. Study-wide results and limits: Compared to healthy donors, patients appeared to have naive, central memory and Treg TCRB repertoires that were more alike. Across all four CD4+ subsets, people with type 1 diabetes showed modestly shorter TCRB CDR3s. VDJ junctions from type 1 diabetes patients carried fewer insertions and larger deletions.

This clonotype was obtained from a woman aged 25 to 45 with type 1 diabetes. The chain is built from TRBV7-2 and TRBJ2-1; 14 nucleotides agree with TRBD2. The material sequenced was naive CD4+ T cells from blood. In DNA form, the CDR3 reads TGTGCCAGCAGTGGGACTAGCGGGAGCCACAATGAGCAGTTCTTC. Its protein product is CASSGTSGSHNEQFF.